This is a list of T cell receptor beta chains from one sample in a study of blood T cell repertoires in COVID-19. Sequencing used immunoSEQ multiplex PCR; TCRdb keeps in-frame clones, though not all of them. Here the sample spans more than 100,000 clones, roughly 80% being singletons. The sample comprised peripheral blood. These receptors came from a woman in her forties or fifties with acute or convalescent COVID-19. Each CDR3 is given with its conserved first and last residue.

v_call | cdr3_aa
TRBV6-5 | CASSSHSVTNQPQHF
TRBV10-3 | CAISYGGSDGYTF
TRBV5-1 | CASSLETGGGYEQYF
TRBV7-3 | CASSLGTDNSPLHF
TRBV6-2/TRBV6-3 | CASSYSRQGTGNTIYF
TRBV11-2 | CASSRTAPNYEQYF
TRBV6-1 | CASSGGPIGAGAYNSPLHF
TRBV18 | CASSHTGTGGNSPLHF
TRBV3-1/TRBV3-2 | CASSQEGGITEAFF
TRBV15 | CATSRDLDRGEAFF
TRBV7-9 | CASSLQGYEQFF
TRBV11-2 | CASSSTGGNQPQHF
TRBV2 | CASAGPMIGELFF
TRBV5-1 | CASSLVQGPTEAFF
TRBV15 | CATSRVAGDNTGELFF
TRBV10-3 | CAISEAAAQGYGYTF
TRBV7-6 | CASSLRTSTGTNTEAFF
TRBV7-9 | CASSSAGTEIPYGYTF
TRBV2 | CASSETGGGTGELFF
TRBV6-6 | CASSYSGESEKLFF
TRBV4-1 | CASSQDLRFSGGSYNEQFF
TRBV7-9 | CASSEPGQQEKLFF
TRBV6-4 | CASSTTVTTDTQYF
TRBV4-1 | CASSQTQSFSNQPQHF
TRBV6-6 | CASSYGTDYGYTF
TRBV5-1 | CASSSGTGRYDEQFF
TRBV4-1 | CASSQKVADRTGLNTEAFF
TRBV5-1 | CASSLVTGSGEQYF
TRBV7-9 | CASSRGQGGGYTF
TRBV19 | CASSRQANEKLFF
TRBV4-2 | CASSQEHGSEKLFF
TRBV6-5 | CASTTGQGPGYTF
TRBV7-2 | CASSYQGGVNEKLFF
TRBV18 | CASSPPGRNYGYTF
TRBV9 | CASSPQGYNEQFF
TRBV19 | CASSIARTGTDTQYF
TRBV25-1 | CASSESATGWGNTIYF
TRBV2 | CASSEGIGRGF
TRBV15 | CATSSGTGANSPLHF
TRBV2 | CASSDQGGMYEQYF
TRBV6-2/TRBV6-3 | CASSYLLAGLSEQYF
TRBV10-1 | CASSDDPQGTDTQYF